The 5 T cell receptor beta chains below all came from one sample that was sequenced in a study of T cell responses to AZD1222 COVID-19 vaccine. The repertoire was sequenced with immunoSEQ multiplex PCR; TCRdb's copy has only in-frame clones and lacks some. The sample contains 180,000 or so clones, more than 75% of which appear only once. The specimen comprised peripheral blood, sampled 28 days after the second AZD1222 dose. The origin of the receptors is an adult who received the AZD1222 COVID-19 vaccine.

This clone was recorded only once. The CDR3 DNA sequence: TGTGCCAGCACCCAACCGGGAAGGGGGTACGAGCAGTACTTC. Encoded protein: CASTQPGRGYEQYF. The J gene is TRBJ2-7, the V gene TRBV7-9, with a possible D match to TRBD1 (6 bases). The V end lost 7 bases, the J end lost 4 bases, and 17 bases lay between the germline ends. This CDR3 region has 14 residues. Germline CDR1 SEHNR, CDR2 FQNEAQ (reference sequence).

V is TRBV7-2 and J is TRBJ2-3; 10 positions agree with TRBD2. The CDR3 length is 17 residues. V was clipped by 1 base and J by 2 bases; unmatched bases: 6. Germline V gene sequence: CDR1 SGHTA, CDR2 FQGNSA. The CDR3 reads CASSLGSSGSYTDTQYF. DNA of the CDR3: TGTGCCAGCAGCTTAGGGTCTAGCGGGAGCTACACAGATACGCAGTATTTT. The variable domain in full, with the rest retrieved from reference TRBV7-2 and TRBJ2-3, is GAGVSQSPSNKVTEKGKDVELRCDPISGHTALYWYRQSLGQGLEFLIYFQGNSAPDKSGLPSDRFSAERTGGSVSTLTIQRTQQEDSAVYLCASSLGSSGSYTDTQYFGPGTRLTVL.

V usage is TRBV4-1 and J usage is TRBJ2-7; the match to TRBD2 covers 9 bases. The CDR3 loop spans 16 amino acids. Trimming removed 4 bases from V and 0 bases from J; junction bases left unmatched: 7. The V gene's germline CDR1 is MGHRA and CDR2 YSYEKL. CDR3 loop: CASSPYPTSGSYEQYF. The CDR3 nucleotides are TGCGCCAGCAGCCCATACCCGACTAGCGGCTCCTACGAGCAGTACTTC.

As concerns this clone: This same CDR3 is encoded by further DNA sequences in the sample. The chain joins TRBV7-2 to TRBJ1-3; D unclear. CDR1 is SGHTA, CDR2 FQGNSA, per germline. The CDR3 is made up of 13 amino acids. The V gene lost 1 base and the J gene lost 4 bases, with 5 bases spanning the gap. CDR3 loop: CASSLGSGNTIYF. As DNA, the CDR3 is TGTGCCAGCAGCTTAGGCTCGGGAAACACCATATATTTT.

The chain employs TRBV7-6 and TRBJ2-5, with TRBD1 matching over 7 bases. Germline V CDR1 and CDR2: SGHVS, FNYEAQ. CDR3 size: 15 residues. J was trimmed by 2 bases and V by 0 bases; bases with no gene match: 3. CDR3 sequence: CASSLARQGQETQYF. CDR3 nucleotides: TGTGCCAGCAGCTTAGCCCGACAGGGTCAAGAGACCCAGTACTTC.